What follows are 22 T cell receptor beta chains derived from one specimen sequenced in a study of blood T cell repertoires in COVID-19. Data came from immunoSEQ multiplex PCR; TCRdb stores just in-frame clones and leaves some out. This table has approximately 46,000 clones, 80% to 85% appearing once. The sample consisted of peripheral blood. The receptors were gathered from a woman over 75 with COVID-19, enrolled during active disease.

This chain connects TRBV5-1 to TRBJ2-1, with TRBD1 as a possible D gene (5 bases). The V gene's germline CDR1 is SGHRS and CDR2 YFSETQ. The CDR3 totals 12 residues. The V end was cut by 4 bases, the J end by 14 bases, with 16 bases between. The CDR3 spells CASSLETARKFF. The CDR3 bases are TGCGCCAGCAGCCTAGAGACAGCAAGGAAGTTCTTC. The full variable domain, its missing parts supplied by reference TRBV5-1 and TRBJ2-1, is KAGVTQTPRYLIKTRGQQVTLSCSPISGHRSVSWYQQTPGQGLQFLFEYFSETQRNKGNFPGRFSGRQFSNSRSEMNVSTLELGDSALYLCASSLETARKFFGPGTRLTVL.

The chain recombines TRBV10-3 with TRBJ2-7; D ambiguous. Germline V CDR1 and CDR2: ENHRY, SYGVKD. With 6 bases removed from V and 5 bases from J, the gap between germline ends came to 17 bases. This CDR3 is 14 amino acids long. The CDR3 here is CAIRHSTMFNEQYF. Written as DNA, the CDR3 is TGTGCCATCAGGCATTCTACTATGTTCAACGAGCAGTACTTC.

The chain recombines TRBV24-1 with TRBJ2-1; 8 nucleotides align to TRBD1. This CDR3 is built from 16 residues. CDR1 is KGHDR and CDR2 is SFDVKD in the germline V gene. V was clipped by 12 bases and J by 8 bases; unmatched bases: 20. The DNA for the CDR3 is TGTGCCCCCACACAGCCAACGACAGGGGAAGTAGATGAGCAGTTCTTC. Translated, it gives CAPTQPTTGEVDEQFF.

Concerning this clone: A junction end diverges from the germline sequence, so it may reflect a read error. The V and J genes are TRBV19 and TRBJ1-1; 8 bases fit TRBD1. The CDR3 covers 14 residues. The germline V gene encodes CDR1 LNHDA and CDR2 SQIVND (reference sequence). The chain's CDR3 is CASRIQGVKTEAFF. The CDR3 DNA is TGTGCCAGTAGGATACAGGGGGTGAAGACTGAAGCTTTCTTT. Variable domain in full (rest from reference TRBV19 and TRBJ1-1): DGGITQSPKYLFRKEGQNVTLSCEQNLNHDAMYWYRQDPGQGLRLIYYSQIVNDFQKGDIAEGYSVSREKKESFPLTVTSAQKNPTAFYLCASRIQGVKTEAFFGQGTRLTVV.

V gene TRBV11-3 combines with J gene TRBJ2-1, with D perhaps TRBD2 (5 bases). Per germline, CDR1 SGHNT and CDR2 YENEEA. There are 16 residues in the CDR3. The V end was cut by 2 bases, the J end by 0 bases, with 11 bases between. CDR3 sequence (DNA): TGTGCCAGCAGCTTACCGACTACGAGCTCCTACAATGAGCAGTTCTTC. Its protein is CASSLPTTSSYNEQFF.

In this sample, this clone turned up a few times. V usage is TRBV6-6 and J usage is TRBJ1-2; the D is unclear. This CDR3 region has 12 residues. Trimming shortened V by 6 bases and J by 8 bases, and 13 bases separated the two germline ends. Germline V gives CDR1 MNHNY, CDR2 SVGAGI (reference sequence). The CDR3 nucleotides read TGTGCCAGCAGCCTCCTCAAGGAGGGCTACACCTTC. It encodes CASSLLKEGYTF.

This clone was counted a single time. The chain recombines TRBV7-9 with TRBJ1-4, with D possibly matching TRBD1 (6 bases). This CDR3 contains 14 residues. V was trimmed by 0 bases and J by 8 bases, leaving 10 bases between them. The germline V gene has CDR1 SEHNR and CDR2 FQNEAQ (reference sequence). CDR3 protein: CASSLAGGREKLFF. In DNA form, the CDR3 reads TGTGCCAGCAGCTTAGCTGGGGGCAGGGAAAAACTGTTTTTT. Full variable domain (outside the CDR3, taken from reference TRBV7-9 and TRBJ1-4): DTGVSQNPRHKITKRGQNVTFRCDPISEHNRLYWYRQTLGQGPEFLTYFQNEAQLEKSRLLSDRFSAERPKGSFSTLEIQRTEQGDSAMYLCASSLAGGREKLFFGSGTQLSVL.

The chain employs TRBV5-4 and TRBJ1-6; TRBD1 matches 7 bases. Germline V CDR1 and CDR2: SGHNT, YYREEE (reference sequence). The CDR3 covers 15 residues. Losses at the gene ends were 4 bases for V and 1 base for J; bases not matched to a gene: 2. The CDR3, as DNA: TGTGCCAGCAGCCCGACAGGGTCCTATAATTCACCCCTCCACTTT. This codes for CASSPTGSYNSPLHF.

The chain employs TRBV11-2 and TRBJ2-7, with 8 bases aligning to TRBD1. The germline V gene encodes CDR1 SGHAT and CDR2 FQNNGV. J gave up 4 bases and V 5 bases, and 7 bases lay outside the gene matches. This CDR3 is built from 14 residues. CDR3 protein: CASSPDRGSYEQYF. CDR3 nucleotides: TGTGCCAGCAGCCCCGACAGGGGATCTTACGAGCAGTACTTC.

The V call is TRBV9, the J call TRBJ2-1; perhaps TRBD2 as D (5 bases). V was shortened by 1 base and J by 0 bases, with 14 bases between the two germline ends. Germline CDR1 SGDLS, CDR2 YYNGEE. CDR3 length: 17 amino acids. CDR3 sequence (DNA): TGTGCCAGCAGCGTAAACCCAGCGGCTAGCTCCTACAATGAGCAGTTCTTC. Protein: CASSVNPAASSYNEQFF.

This clone is medium-sized by share. The gene calls are TRBV19 and TRBJ2-7; 7 bases align to TRBD1. Unmatched junction bases numbered 8, after V lost 6 bases and J lost 0 bases. CDR1 LNHDA and CDR2 SQIVND come from the germline V gene (reference sequence). The CDR3 is made up of 15 amino acids. The CDR3 bases are TGTGCCAGTAGCTTCAACAGGGACAGCTCCTACGAGCAGTACTTC. It specifies CASSFNRDSSYEQYF.

The CDR3 region is CSALTRQGAREQYF. CDR3 nucleotide sequence: TGCAGCGCACTTACCCGACAGGGGGCGCGGGAGCAGTACTTC. V usage is TRBV29-1 and J usage is TRBJ2-7, with 10 bases aligning to TRBD1. This CDR3 spans 14 amino acids. V was pared by 7 bases and J by 7 bases, with 13 bases of the junction left unmatched. Per the germline V gene, CDR1 is SQVTM and CDR2 is ANQGSEA.

This clone came up a few times. The V gene is TRBV2, the J gene TRBJ1-6; unclear D gene. The CDR3 has 14 amino acids. Trimming shortened V by 4 bases and J by 5 bases, and 9 bases separated the two germline ends. The germline CDR1 and CDR2 sequences are SNHLY and FYNNEI. The CDR3 loop reads CASSAQTNNSPLHF. The CDR3 nucleotides are TGTGCCAGCAGTGCCCAGACTAATAATTCACCCCTCCACTTT.

V usage is TRBV6-5 and J usage is TRBJ2-2; D ambiguous. Germline V gene lookup returns CDR1 MNHEY and CDR2 SVGAGI. Between the trimmed V and J ends, which lost 6 bases and 5 bases, there was a span of 7 bases. The CDR3 extends over 12 amino acids. The CDR3 DNA sequence: TGTGCCAGCAGGATGCGGACCGGGGAGCTGTTTTTT. This codes for CASRMRTGELFF.

The gene calls are TRBV11-2 and TRBJ2-7; 9 nucleotides align to TRBD2. The CDR3 has 13 amino acids. The trim removed 4 bases at V and 3 bases at J, leaving 1 base unmatched. Germline CDR1 SGHAT, CDR2 FQNNGV. DNA of the CDR3: TGTGCCAGCAGCTCGACTAGCGGCTACGAGCAGTACTTC. Its translation is CASSSTSGYEQYF.

This CDR3 is CASSRGGADTEAFF. The CDR3 nucleotides read TGTGCCAGTAGTAGGGGCGGGGCAGACACTGAAGCTTTCTTT. The V gene is TRBV19, the J gene TRBJ1-1; perhaps TRBD1 as D (5 bases). This CDR3 is built from 14 residues. V was pared by 4 bases and J by 3 bases, with 12 bases between. Germline V gene sequence: CDR1 LNHDA, CDR2 SQIVND (reference sequence).

The chain couples TRBV10-2 to TRBJ2-5; perhaps TRBD1 as D (6 bases). The CDR3 consists of 12 residues. Trimming removed 3 bases at V and 5 bases at J, with 7 bases between. CDR1 WSHSY and CDR2 SAAADI come from the germline V gene. The CDR3 reads CASSERGETQYF. CDR3 sequence (DNA): TGCGCCAGCAGTGAAAGGGGGGAGACCCAGTACTTC.

The chain employs TRBV6-2 or TRBV6-3 and TRBJ2-1; 14 bases map to TRBD2. The germline V gene has CDR1 MNHEY and CDR2 SVGEGT. The junction had 10 bases not matched to a gene; V was cut back by 6 bases and J by 9 bases. This CDR3 is 16 amino acids long. For the CDR3, the DNA is TGTGCCAGCAGCCCACGACTAGCGGGAGGGCCGGGTGAGCAGTTCTTC. Translation: CASSPRLAGGPGEQFF.

The V gene is TRBV7-9, the J gene TRBJ2-1, with 11 bases matching TRBD1. Germline V gives CDR1 SEHNR, CDR2 FQNEAQ (reference sequence). V trimming: 5 bases; J trimming: 6 bases; junction bases outside the gene matches: 6. This CDR3 has 15 residues. For the CDR3, the DNA is TGTGCCAGCAGCCCCCGGACAGGGGGCGGCAATGAGCAGTTCTTC. Translated: CASSPRTGGGNEQFF.

The chain links TRBV19 to TRBJ1-6; D not certain. In germline, CDR1 is LNHDA, CDR2 SQIVND (reference sequence). The CDR3 is 16 residues long. V lost 6 bases to trimming and J lost 9 bases, with 21 bases between them. CDR3 sequence reads: CASSQYGQFLGSPLHF. CDR3 DNA sequence: TGTGCCAGTAGCCAGTATGGGCAGTTCTTGGGTTCACCCCTCCACTTT.

The CDR3 protein is CASSSNPGQGSPLHF. The CDR3, as DNA: TGCGCCAGCAGCTCTAATCCGGGACAGGGGTCACCCCTCCACTTT. The V and J genes are TRBV5-1 and TRBJ1-6; 10 positions match TRBD1. There are 15 residues in the CDR3. Germline-derived CDR1 and CDR2 are SGHRS and YFSETQ. J lost 10 bases, V lost 3 bases, and 7 bases had no gene match.

This chain links TRBV27 with TRBJ2-7; a possible D gene is TRBD1 (6 bases). The CDR3 is 17 residues long. In germline, CDR1 is MNHEY, CDR2 SMNVEV (reference sequence). Between the trimmed V and J ends, which lost 6 bases and 1 base, there was a span of 22 bases. The CDR3 bases are TGTGCCAGCAGCCCTTTTCCCCTCCGGGACAAGTCCTACGAGCAGTACTTC. Its protein product is CASSPFPLRDKSYEQYF.